This passage covers 10 T cell receptor beta chains from one sample sequenced in a study of T cell responses to AZD1222 COVID-19 vaccine. Only in-frame clones appear in the TCRdb table, and some are missing; sequencing was by immunoSEQ multiplex PCR. The sample carries roughly 24,000 clones, roughly 88% recorded once. The source was peripheral blood, collected 28 days after the second AZD1222 dose. These receptors originate from an adult who received the AZD1222 COVID-19 vaccine.

This clone is a singleton in its sample. V usage is TRBV29-1 and J usage is TRBJ2-3; TRBD1 matches at 9 bases. Trimming removed 3 bases from V and 4 bases from J; junction bases left unmatched: 5. CDR3 length: 14 residues. CDR1 and CDR2 from the germline V gene are SQVTM and ANQGSEA. This CDR3 reads CSVDPTGGPDTQYF. In DNA form, the CDR3 reads TGCAGCGTTGACCCGACAGGGGGGCCAGATACGCAGTATTTT.

V and J are TRBV15 and TRBJ2-3; D is possibly TRBD2 (7 bases). The CDR3 is 13 residues long. The ends were cut back, 7 bases at V and 3 bases at J, with 11 bases in the middle. CDR1 and CDR2 from the germline V gene are LNHNV and YYDKDF (reference sequence). This CDR3 reads CATNRGATDTQYF. CDR3 DNA sequence: TGTGCCACCAACCGGGGGGCAACAGATACGCAGTATTTT. The full variable domain, completed using reference TRBV15 and TRBJ2-3, is DAMVIQNPRYQVTQFGKPVTLSCSQTLNHNVMYWYQQKSSQAPKLLFHYYDKDFNNEADTPDNFQSRRPNTSFCFLDIRSPGLGDTAMYLCATNRGATDTQYFGPGTRLTVL.

The V gene is TRBV29-1, the J gene TRBJ2-1, with 7 bases aligning to TRBD1. Germline V gene lookup returns CDR1 SQVTM and CDR2 ANQGSEA. There are 15 residues in the CDR3. J lost 7 bases, V lost 0 bases, and 9 bases had no gene match. CDR3 coding DNA: TGCAGCGTTGAAGATCGCAGCAGGGGGTGGAATGAGCAGTTCTTC. Translation: CSVEDRSRGWNEQFF.

V gene TRBV7-2 combines with J gene TRBJ1-5; D possibly corresponds to TRBD1 (5 bases). Trimming took off 1 base at V and 2 bases at J, with 9 bases between the two ends. This CDR3 region has 15 residues. CDR1 and CDR2 (germline): SGHTA, FQGNSA. The CDR3: CASSLGGTGNQPQHF. CDR3 DNA: TGTGCCAGCAGCTTAGGTGGGACTGGCAATCAGCCCCAGCATTTT. The variable domain in full, completed from reference TRBV7-2 and TRBJ1-5, reads GAGVSQSPSNKVTEKGKDVELRCDPISGHTALYWYRQSLGQGLEFLIYFQGNSAPDKSGLPSDRFSAERTGGSVSTLTIQRTQQEDSAVYLCASSLGGTGNQPQHFGDGTRLSIL.

CDR3 bases: TGCGCCAGCAGCCAAGCTGACACCATTAACTATGGCTACACCTTC. Translation gives CASSQADTINYGYTF. The chain joins TRBV4-1 to TRBJ1-2; D not certain. This CDR3 comprises 15 residues. V lost 1 base, J lost 1 base, and 10 bases lay in between. Looked up from germline, CDR1 is MGHRA and CDR2 is YSYEKL.

The CDR3 coding sequence is TGTGCCAGCAGCAAAGAGGGTCGGACAGGGGGGACGGAGACCCAGTACTTC. This encodes CASSKEGRTGGTETQYF. The genes are TRBV21-1 and TRBJ2-5; the tabulated D call, TRBD1, remains unverified against the DNA. TRBV21-1 is recorded as a pseudogene. There are 17 residues in the CDR3.

This clone was seen only once. The J gene is TRBJ1-1, the V gene TRBV12-3 or TRBV12-4; tentative D call: TRBD1 (5 bases). The CDR3 covers 13 residues. The V and J ends lost 4 bases and 5 bases respectively, with 11 bases between them. Here the CDR3 reads CASSSRTRTEAFF. CDR3 nucleotides: TGTGCCAGCAGTTCCAGGACAAGAACTGAAGCTTTCTTT.

The J gene is TRBJ2-5, the V gene TRBV19; possible D gene TRBD2, 7 bases. The CDR3 covers 14 residues. The V gene's germline CDR1 is LNHDA and CDR2 SQIVND (reference sequence). V was trimmed by 1 base and J by 7 bases, leaving 13 bases between them. Here the CDR3 reads CASSIAGGHRTQYF. As DNA, the CDR3 is TGTGCCAGTAGTATAGCGGGGGGCCACAGGACCCAGTACTTC. Using reference TRBV19 and TRBJ2-5 for the parts outside the CDR3, the full variable domain is DGGITQSPKYLFRKEGQNVTLSCEQNLNHDAMYWYRQDPGQGLRLIYYSQIVNDFQKGDIAEGYSVSREKKESFPLTVTSAQKNPTAFYLCASSIAGGHRTQYFGPGTRLLVL.

The gene calls are TRBV4-1 and TRBJ1-3; no firm D call. V was clipped by 0 bases and J by 11 bases, with 11 bases between them. Germline CDR1 MGHRA, CDR2 YSYEKL. This CDR3 contains 13 residues. CDR3 in amino acids: CASSQEISFPIYF. The CDR3 DNA follows: TGCGCCAGCAGCCAAGAAATATCGTTCCCCATATATTTT.

The chain has TRBV7-8 and TRBJ2-3, with 8 bases identical to TRBD2. V dropped 2 bases and J dropped 4; count of bases not matched to a gene: 5. The CDR3 is 15 residues long. Germline CDR1 SGHVS, CDR2 FQNEAQ. Here the CDR3 DNA reads TGTGCCAGCAGCTTATACCGGGGGGGCCCAGATACGCAGTATTTT. This gives the protein CASSLYRGGPDTQYF. Based on the CDR3 plus reference TRBV7-8 and TRBJ2-3, the full variable domain is GAGVSQSPRYKVAKRGQDVALRCDPISGHVSLFWYQQALGQGPEFLTYFQNEAQLDKSGLPSDRFFAERPEGSVSTLKIQRTQQEDSAVYLCASSLYRGGPDTQYFGPGTRLTVL.